Listed below are T cell receptor beta chains from one sample, sequenced in a study of T cell clones after liver transplantation. TCRdb's table, derived via immunoSEQ multiplex PCR, lists solely in-frame clones and lacks some. The sample gives tens of thousands of clones, around 75% of which show up once; 15% is in the top ten. The source material was CD4+ T cells from blood, sampled before liver transplant. Receptors were obtained from a human donor who received a liver transplant. The conserved cysteine and the conserved F or W are not part of the CDR3 here.

cdr3_aa v_call
ASSRMEGPYEQY TRBV7-8
AWIPPTVGTTGSPLH TRBV30
ASSQSSVPYNEQF TRBV11-3
ASSYQVSSYNEQF TRBV6-5
ASDRGQLNEKLF TRBV10-1
ASRDSGGSYEQY TRBV6-1
ASSINLGGSDTQY TRBV19
ASSLVTSGGYNEQF TRBV7-6
ASSLDRGQGVGYT TRBV5-6
ASSYSSDRGTEAF TRBV6-5
ASSPGRGQGDDYEQY TRBV18
ASSYPSGGVRGYT TRBV6-5
ASSRQGSLTEAF TRBV19
SVDGLAGGPSSYNEQF TRBV29-1
ASSIGRDFNQPQH TRBV19
ASSQDRGTEAF TRBV4-1
ASSKDHRQGGEQY TRBV21-1
ASSSPKRAVTNTEAF TRBV7-9
ASSFRRTDLRVSGELF TRBV7-2
ASNLDRGGTDTQY TRBV2
ASSNLAGGTHEQF TRBV5-1
ASSLGHDTYEQY TRBV11-1
ASSSSGTGTYEQY TRBV14
ASSLVGAQGETQY TRBV7-2
ASSYPPRGEAF TRBV6-1
ASSGQGAIYGYT TRBV6-1
ASSTTSPFVELF TRBV28
SVLTGGNSPLH TRBV29-1
ASSFSTQDQETQY TRBV28
ASSVLVGTGSYEQY TRBV5-1
ASSLLRGVTDTQY TRBV7-2
ASSPYDRDTGELF TRBV2
ASSPGGASNQPQH TRBV18
ASSPTGLDYEQY TRBV4-2
ASSQRQGARTEAF TRBV4-1
ATQGARGANVLT TRBV25-1
ASRREINSPLH TRBV6-5
ATSRDGEGFSPLH TRBV15
ASSQGLAADTQY TRBV5-8
ASSLDCLTSGGLCNEQY TRBV11-2
ASSEVGGYGNQPQH TRBV2
ASSLQQGLEQY TRBV7-2
ASNTAAGANVLT TRBV5-1
ATAGHLMNTGELF TRBV15
ASSLLGTGVNTGELF TRBV7-9
ASSVTGLAGAGEQY TRBV9
ASSQDRDLATGELF TRBV7-2
ASSPGGFRQFASGNTIY TRBV9
ASSPSGGPTEQY TRBV4-2
ASSRGQEETQY TRBV18
AWDPGGNTIY TRBV30
ASSPRQGNGYT TRBV5-4
ASAPGLSYEQY TRBV7-2
ASSWGAGGIYGYT TRBV5-6
ASSLDPRGETQY TRBV11-3
ASRRSGGVDEQF TRBV6-4
ASSPLGTSTDTQY TRBV11-3